A single sample gave rise to the 12 T cell receptor beta chains below, sequenced in a study of breast tumors, draining lymph nodes, adjacent tissues. A single record per CDR3 protein comes from TCRdb applying MiXCR to the multiplex PCR reads. The sample records over 250,000 distinct CDR3 sequences, 30% being singletons. The lymph nodes were axillary draining lymph nodes from breast cancer patients. Sample: axillary lymph node tissue. These receptor sequences come from a female donor with breast cancer. Some clones in this sample may be carry-over from other donors' samples.

About this clonotype itself: At one end, the junction sequence differs from germline, possibly due to a read error. The chain employs TRBV15 and TRBJ1-3; D gene unclear. In germline, CDR1 is LNHNV, CDR2 YYDKDF (reference sequence). The CDR3 length is 15 residues. The CDR3 DNA follows: TGCGCCACCAGCAGAGATAGGGATCCTAGAAACACCATATATTTT. It yields the protein CATSRDRDPRNTIYF.

In this sample, this clonotype turned up many times. This chain joins TRBV19 and TRBJ1-5, with D unresolved. CDR1 LNHDA and CDR2 SQIVND come from the germline V gene (reference sequence). V lost 3 bases to trimming and J lost 5 bases, with 14 bases between them. The CDR3 runs to 15 residues. The CDR3 nucleotides read TGTGCCAGTAGTATCGTCTCTGCCACTTATCAGCCCCAGCATTTT. Residues: CASSIVSATYQPQHF.

This clonotype was found many times. The chain links TRBV7-2 to TRBJ2-3, with D perhaps matching TRBD2 (6 bases). Germline assignment: CDR1 SGHTA and CDR2 FQGNSA. V was trimmed by 5 bases and J by 1 base, leaving 16 bases between them. The CDR3 contains 16 residues. CDR3 residues: CASSLRRGGGTDTQYF. DNA of the CDR3: TGTGCCAGCAGCCTAAGGCGGGGAGGAGGCACAGATACGCAGTATTTT.

This clonotype was seen many times. The gene calls are TRBV6-6 and TRBJ2-7; D is ambiguous. The CDR3 covers 14 residues. Trimming took 5 bases from V and 7 from J, leaving 18 bases between them. From germline, CDR1 is MNHNY and CDR2 SVGAGI (reference sequence). The CDR3 DNA is TGTGCCAGCAGTGTAGAGTCTGTCTTAGGTGAGCAGTACTTC. This encodes CASSVESVLGEQYF.

This clonotype was counted many times. J is TRBJ1-2 and V is TRBV9, with D possibly being TRBD1 (6 bases). Germline CDR1 is SGDLS and CDR2 is YYNGEE. This CDR3 is 14 amino acids long. V was shortened by 4 bases and J by 7 bases, with 17 bases between the two germline ends. CDR3 sequence: CASSPDLQGGGYTF. The CDR3, as DNA: TGTGCCAGCAGCCCTGATCTACAGGGTGGTGGCTACACCTTC.

The chain carries TRBV20-1 and TRBJ2-2; D call uncertain. Germline V gives CDR1 DFQATT, CDR2 SNEGSKA (reference sequence). The CDR3 has 13 residues. The V gene lost 0 bases and the J gene lost 7 bases, with 9 bases spanning the gap. CDR3 DNA sequence: TGCAGTGCTAGAGATCTGGCTAGCGGGGAGCTGTTTTTT. Amino acid sequence: CSARDLASGELFF.

This clonotype is a singleton in its sample. This rearrangement joins TRBV28 to TRBJ2-1, with 9 bases lining up with TRBD2. The CDR3 runs 15 residues. V lost 3 bases and J lost 6; bases outside the gene matches: 6. The germline CDR1 and CDR2 sequences are MDHEN and SYDVKM. The CDR3 loop reads CASSLAGGPFNEQFF. DNA for the CDR3: TGTGCCAGCAGTTTGGCGGGAGGGCCATTCAATGAGCAGTTCTTC.

This clonotype was picked up many times. J is TRBJ2-3 and V is TRBV11-1; D remains unclear. The CDR3 covers 15 residues. Looked up from germline, CDR1 is SGHAT and CDR2 is FQDESV (reference sequence). V gave up 1 base and J gave up 2 bases, with 10 bases separating them. The CDR3 region has the DNA TGTGCCAGCAGCTTAGTGGTGGGGTACACAGATACGCAGTATTTT. This translates into CASSLVVGYTDTQYF.

This clonotype has ten or more counts. The CDR3 sequence: CASSFYGYRVYEQYF. The CDR3 DNA sequence: TGTGCCAGCAGCTTTTACGGGTATAGGGTCTACGAGCAGTACTTC. The V call is TRBV7-8, the J call TRBJ2-7; no clear D. Per germline, CDR1 SGHVS and CDR2 FQNEAQ. V lost 3 bases and J lost 3, with 15 bases in between. This CDR3 is 15 amino acids long.

In its sample, this clonotype was seen a few times. The chain uses TRBV20-1 and TRBJ2-1; 10 nucleotides match TRBD2. The junction had 19 bases not matched to a gene; V was cut back by 1 base and J by 4 bases. In germline, CDR1 is DFQATT, CDR2 SNEGSKA (reference sequence). This CDR3 region has 20 residues. CDR3 sequence: CSARVSKPPSGRSIYNEQFF. CDR3 nucleotide sequence: TGCAGTGCTAGAGTTTCGAAACCGCCTAGCGGGAGATCCATATACAATGAGCAGTTCTTC.

This clonotype was recorded at least ten times. The gene calls are TRBV12-3 or TRBV12-4 and TRBJ2-7; no definite D call. Deletions cut 3 bases from V and 6 bases from J, with 12 bases between. The length of the CDR3 is 13 residues. The CDR3 bases are TGTGCCAGCAGTTTGTATGCGGAAGGCGAGCAGTACTTC. Amino acid sequence: CASSLYAEGEQYF.

V gene TRBV11-1 combines with J gene TRBJ1-1; 9 bases map to TRBD1. The CDR3 runs to 16 residues. Germline V gives CDR1 SGHAT, CDR2 FQDESV (reference sequence). The V gene end was trimmed by 4 bases and the J gene end by 0 bases; junction bases not matched to a gene: 6. For the CDR3, the DNA is TGTGCCAGCAGCTCCCGGGACAGGGTAATGAACACTGAAGCTTTCTTT. It translates to CASSSRDRVMNTEAFF.